This T cell receptor (beta chain) was sequenced for a study of shared clonotypes between healthy human individuals. Study at large: Plates per donor: three CD4 naive, three CD4 memory, two CD8 naive, one CD8 memory.

Here immunoSEQ multiplex PCR was the method, and the copy in TCRdb shows in-frame clones only, minus some. The profile shows about 2,200,000 clones, roughly 91% of them singletons. The CDR3 spans 15 residues. Germline V CDR1 and CDR2: SGDLS, YYNGEE. The V segment lost 2 bases and the J segment 4 bases; nucleotides outside the gene matches: 4. CD45RO negativity and positive selection for CCR7 defined naive CD8 cells, a population that excluded terminally differentiated effector memory CD45RA+ cells. The genes are TRBV9 and TRBJ2-1, with 9 bases that match TRBD2. This receptor was taken from a man in his late teens or twenties in good health. Some clones in this sample may be carry-over from other donors' samples. The specimen was naive CD8+ T cells from PBMCs. CDR3 region: CASSVGTSRYNEQFF. The CDR3 nucleotides are TGTGCCAGCAGCGTCGGGACTAGCAGATACAATGAGCAGTTCTTC.